This TCR beta chain was retrieved from a study of PD-L1 blockade in urothelial cancer. As for the study in general: Blood analyses occurred 3 weeks (second dose) and 6 weeks post treatment start. Median blood clonality was 0.080, with 75,000 to 100,000 unique TCRs.

The time point is: pretreatment peripheral blood. Clones were read by immunoSEQ multiplex PCR, and TCRdb kept only the in-frame ones, dropping some. The sample contains 35,000 to 40,000 clones, just under 85% of which appear only once. This CDR3 is built from 13 residues. CDR1 is SGHRS and CDR2 is YFSETQ in the germline V gene. V was cut by 4 bases and J by 1 base, with 9 bases left in between. The chain couples TRBV5-1 to TRBJ2-7, with D maybe TRBD1 (6 bases). The sample consisted of PBMCs, taken around atezolizumab (anti-PD-L1) treatment. This TCR was recovered from a man at least 80 years old with urothelial cancer. CDR3 in amino acids: CASSRTGSYEQYF. CDR3 bases: TGCGCCAGCAGCCGAACAGGGTCCTACGAGCAGTACTTC. Supplemented by reference TRBV5-1 and TRBJ2-7, the full variable domain reads KAGVTQTPRYLIKTRGQQVTLSCSPISGHRSVSWYQQTPGQGLQFLFEYFSETQRNKGNFPGRFSGRQFSNSRSEMNVSTLELGDSALYLCASSRTGSYEQYFGPGTRLTVT.